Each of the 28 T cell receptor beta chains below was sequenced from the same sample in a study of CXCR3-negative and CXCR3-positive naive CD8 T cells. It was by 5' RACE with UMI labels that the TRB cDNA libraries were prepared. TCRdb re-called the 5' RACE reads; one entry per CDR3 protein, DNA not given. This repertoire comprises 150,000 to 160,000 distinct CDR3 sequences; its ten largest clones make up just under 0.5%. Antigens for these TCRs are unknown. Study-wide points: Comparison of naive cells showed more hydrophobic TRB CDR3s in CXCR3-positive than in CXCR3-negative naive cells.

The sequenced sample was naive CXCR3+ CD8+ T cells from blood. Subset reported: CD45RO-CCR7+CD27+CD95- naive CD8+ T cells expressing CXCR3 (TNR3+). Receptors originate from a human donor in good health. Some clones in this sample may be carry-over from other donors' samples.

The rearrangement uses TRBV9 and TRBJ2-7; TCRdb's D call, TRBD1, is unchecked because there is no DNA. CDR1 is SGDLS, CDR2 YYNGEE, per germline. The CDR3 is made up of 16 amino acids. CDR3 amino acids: CASSVQAEGVNYEQYF.

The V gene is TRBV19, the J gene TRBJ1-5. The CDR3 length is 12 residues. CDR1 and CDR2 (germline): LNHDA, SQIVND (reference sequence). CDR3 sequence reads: CASSGRDQPQHF.

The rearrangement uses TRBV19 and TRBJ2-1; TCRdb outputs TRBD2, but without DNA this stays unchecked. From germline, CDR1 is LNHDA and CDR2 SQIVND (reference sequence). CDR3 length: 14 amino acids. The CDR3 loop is CASNPGLAYNEQFF.

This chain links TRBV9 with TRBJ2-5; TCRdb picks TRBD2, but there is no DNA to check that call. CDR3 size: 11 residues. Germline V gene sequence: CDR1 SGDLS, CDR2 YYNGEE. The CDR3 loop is CASSEGETQYF.

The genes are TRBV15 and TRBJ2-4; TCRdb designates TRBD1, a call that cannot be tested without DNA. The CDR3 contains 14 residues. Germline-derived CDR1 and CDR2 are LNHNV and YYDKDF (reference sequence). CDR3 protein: CATSIHGGTNIQYF.

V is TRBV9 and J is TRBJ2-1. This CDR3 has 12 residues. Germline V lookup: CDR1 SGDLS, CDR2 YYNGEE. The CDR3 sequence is CASSVADSEQFF. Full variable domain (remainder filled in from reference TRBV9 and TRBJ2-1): DSGVTQTPKHLITATGQRVTLRCSPRSGDLSVYWYQQSLDQGLQFLIQYYNGEERAKGNILERFSAQQFPDLHSELNLSSLELGDSALYFCASSVADSEQFFGPGTRLTVL.

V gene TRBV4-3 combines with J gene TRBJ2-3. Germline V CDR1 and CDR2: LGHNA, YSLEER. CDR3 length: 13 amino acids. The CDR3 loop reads CASSQDVTDTQYF.

CDR3 loop: CASFEEGGYTF. The chain has TRBV7-8 and TRBJ1-2. CDR3 length equals 11 residues. CDR1 and CDR2 (germline): SGHVS, FQNEAQ.

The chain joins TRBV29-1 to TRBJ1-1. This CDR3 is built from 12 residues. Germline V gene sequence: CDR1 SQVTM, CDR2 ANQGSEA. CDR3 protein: CSVDPSNTEAFF. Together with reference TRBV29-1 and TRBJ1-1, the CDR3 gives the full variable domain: SAVISQKPSRDICQRGTSLTIQCQVDSQVTMMFWYRQQPGQSLTLIATANQGSEATYESGFVIDKFPISRPNLTFSTLTVSNMSPEDSSIYLCSVDPSNTEAFFGQGTRLTVV.

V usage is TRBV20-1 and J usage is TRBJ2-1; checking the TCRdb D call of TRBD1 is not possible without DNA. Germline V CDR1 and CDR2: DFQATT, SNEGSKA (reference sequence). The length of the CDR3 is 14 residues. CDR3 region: CSAREDRGHNEQFF.

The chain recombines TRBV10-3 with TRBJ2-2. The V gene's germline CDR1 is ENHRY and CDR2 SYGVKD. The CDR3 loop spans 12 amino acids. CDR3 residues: CAISDFTGELFF.

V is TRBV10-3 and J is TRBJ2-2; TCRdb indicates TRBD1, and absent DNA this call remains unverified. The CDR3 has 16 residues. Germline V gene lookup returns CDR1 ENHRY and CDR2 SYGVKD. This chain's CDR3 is CAISDSGTGGPGELFF.

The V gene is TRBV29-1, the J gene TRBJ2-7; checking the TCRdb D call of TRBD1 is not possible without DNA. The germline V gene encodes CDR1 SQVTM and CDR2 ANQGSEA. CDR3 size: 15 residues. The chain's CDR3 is CSVVKYPDTAYEQYF.

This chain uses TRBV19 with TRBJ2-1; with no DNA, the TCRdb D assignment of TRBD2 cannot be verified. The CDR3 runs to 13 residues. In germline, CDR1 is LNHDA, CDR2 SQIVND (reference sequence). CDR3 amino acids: CASANGPYNEQFF.

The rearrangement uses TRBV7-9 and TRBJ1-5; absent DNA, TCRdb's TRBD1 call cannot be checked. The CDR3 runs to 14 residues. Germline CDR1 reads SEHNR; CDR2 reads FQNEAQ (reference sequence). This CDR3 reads CASSGGRTDQPQHF. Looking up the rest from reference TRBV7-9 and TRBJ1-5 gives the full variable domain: DTGVSQNPRHKITKRGQNVTFRCDPISEHNRLYWYRQTLGQGPEFLTYFQNEAQLEKSRLLSDRFSAERPKGSFSTLEIQRTEQGDSAMYLCASSGGRTDQPQHFGDGTRLSIL.

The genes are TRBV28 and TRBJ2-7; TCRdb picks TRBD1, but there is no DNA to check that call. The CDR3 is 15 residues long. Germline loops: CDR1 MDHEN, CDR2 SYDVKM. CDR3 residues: CASSKDRGLSYEQYF. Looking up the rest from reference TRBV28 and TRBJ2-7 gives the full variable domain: DVKVTQSSRYLVKRTGEKVFLECVQDMDHENMFWYRQDPGLGLRLIYFSYDVKMKEKGDIPEGYSVSREKKERFSLILESASTNQTSMYLCASSKDRGLSYEQYFGPGTRLTVT.

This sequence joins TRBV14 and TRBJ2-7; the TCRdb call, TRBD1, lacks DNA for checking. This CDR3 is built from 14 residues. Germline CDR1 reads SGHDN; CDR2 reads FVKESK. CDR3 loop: CASSQGTGYYEQYF.

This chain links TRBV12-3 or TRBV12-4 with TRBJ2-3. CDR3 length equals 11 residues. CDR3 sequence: CASRSTDTQYF.

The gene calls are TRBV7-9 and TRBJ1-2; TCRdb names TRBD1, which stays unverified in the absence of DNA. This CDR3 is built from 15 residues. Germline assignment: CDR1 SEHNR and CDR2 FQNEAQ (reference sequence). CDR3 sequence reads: CASSSPSGTRYGYTF.

Here the CDR3 reads CASSSSGTMLFF. V is TRBV6-5 and J is TRBJ2-1; TCRdb indicates TRBD1, and absent DNA this call remains unverified. This CDR3 contains 12 residues. Germline loops: CDR1 MNHEY, CDR2 SVGAGI.

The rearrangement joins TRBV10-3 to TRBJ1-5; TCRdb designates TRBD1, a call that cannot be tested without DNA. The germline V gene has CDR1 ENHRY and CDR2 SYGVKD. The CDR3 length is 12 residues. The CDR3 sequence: CAISGGGQPQHF.

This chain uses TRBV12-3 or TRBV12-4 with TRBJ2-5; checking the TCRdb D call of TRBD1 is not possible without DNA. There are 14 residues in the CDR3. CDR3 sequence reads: CASSFGDTKETQYF.

This CDR3 reads CASTTNTGELFF. The chain joins TRBV7-9 to TRBJ2-2. CDR3 size: 12 residues. CDR1 is SEHNR, CDR2 FQNEAQ, per germline (reference sequence).

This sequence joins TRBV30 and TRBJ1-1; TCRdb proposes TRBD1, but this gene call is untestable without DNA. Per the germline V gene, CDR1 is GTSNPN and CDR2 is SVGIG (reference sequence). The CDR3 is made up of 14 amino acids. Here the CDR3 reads CAWGTELPPFEAFF. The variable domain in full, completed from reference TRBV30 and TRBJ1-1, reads SQTIHQWPATLVQPVGSPLSLECTVEGTSNPNLYWYRQAAGRGLQLLFYSVGIGQISSEVPQNLSASRPQDRQFILSSKKLLLSDSGFYLCAWGTELPPFEAFFGQGTRLTVV.

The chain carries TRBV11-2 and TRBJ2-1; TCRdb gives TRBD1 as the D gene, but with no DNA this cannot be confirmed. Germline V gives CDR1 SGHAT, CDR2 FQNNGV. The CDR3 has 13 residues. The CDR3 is CASSLTGGNEQFF.

The CDR3 here is CASTPNRGPEYEQFF. The chain has TRBV2 and TRBJ2-1; checking the TCRdb D call of TRBD1 is not possible without DNA. Germline CDR1 is SNHLY and CDR2 is FYNNEI. The CDR3 extends over 15 amino acids.

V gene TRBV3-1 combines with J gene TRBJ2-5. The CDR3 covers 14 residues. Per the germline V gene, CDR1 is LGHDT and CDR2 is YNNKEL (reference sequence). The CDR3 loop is CASSQDRLQETQYF.

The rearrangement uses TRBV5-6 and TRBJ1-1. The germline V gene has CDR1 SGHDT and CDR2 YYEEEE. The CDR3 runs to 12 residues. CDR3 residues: CASSLEGTEAFF.